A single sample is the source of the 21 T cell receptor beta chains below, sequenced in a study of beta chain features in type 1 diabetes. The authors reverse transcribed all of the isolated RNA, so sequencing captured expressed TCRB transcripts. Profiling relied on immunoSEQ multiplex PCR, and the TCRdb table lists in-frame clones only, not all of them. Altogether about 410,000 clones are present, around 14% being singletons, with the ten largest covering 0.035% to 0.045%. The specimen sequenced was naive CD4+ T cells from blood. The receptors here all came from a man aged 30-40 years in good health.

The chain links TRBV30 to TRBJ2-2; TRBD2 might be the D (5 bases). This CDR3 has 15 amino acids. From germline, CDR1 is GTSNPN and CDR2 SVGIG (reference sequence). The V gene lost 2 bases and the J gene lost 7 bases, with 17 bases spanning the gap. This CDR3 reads CAWSWLAKRNGELFF. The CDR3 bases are TGTGCCTGGAGTTGGCTAGCTAAACGGAACGGGGAGCTGTTTTTT.

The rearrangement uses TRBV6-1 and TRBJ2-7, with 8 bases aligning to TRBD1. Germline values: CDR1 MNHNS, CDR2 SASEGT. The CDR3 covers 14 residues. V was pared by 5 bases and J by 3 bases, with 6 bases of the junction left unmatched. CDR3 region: CASSPGQVYYEQYV. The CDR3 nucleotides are TGTGCCAGCAGTCCGGGACAGGTGTACTACGAGCAGTACGTC.

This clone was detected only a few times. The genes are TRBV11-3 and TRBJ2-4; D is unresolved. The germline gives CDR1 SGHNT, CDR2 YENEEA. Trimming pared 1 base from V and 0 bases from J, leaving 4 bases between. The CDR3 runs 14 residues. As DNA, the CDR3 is TGTGCCAGCAGCTTAGGGGGAGCCAAAAACATTCAGTACTTC. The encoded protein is CASSLGGAKNIQYF.

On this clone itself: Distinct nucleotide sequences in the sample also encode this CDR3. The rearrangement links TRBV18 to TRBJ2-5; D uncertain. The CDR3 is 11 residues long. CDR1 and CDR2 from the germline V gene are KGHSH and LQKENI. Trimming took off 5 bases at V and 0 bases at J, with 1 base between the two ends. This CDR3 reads CASSDQETQYF. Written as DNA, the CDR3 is TGTGCCAGCTCAGACCAAGAGACCCAGTACTTC.

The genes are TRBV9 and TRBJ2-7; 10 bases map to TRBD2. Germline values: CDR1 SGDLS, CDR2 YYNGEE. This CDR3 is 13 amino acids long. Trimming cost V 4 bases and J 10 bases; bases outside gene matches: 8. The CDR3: CASSLGLADFQYV. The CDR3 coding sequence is TGTGCCAGCAGCCTAGGACTAGCGGACTTTCAGTACGTC.

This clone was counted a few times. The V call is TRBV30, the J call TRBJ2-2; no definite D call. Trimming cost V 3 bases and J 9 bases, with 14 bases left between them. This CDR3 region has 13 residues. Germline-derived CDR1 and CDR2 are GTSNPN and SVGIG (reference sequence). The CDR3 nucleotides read TGTGCCTGGAGGGTCGGCCCCGCCCGGGAGCTGTTTTTT. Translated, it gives CAWRVGPARELFF.

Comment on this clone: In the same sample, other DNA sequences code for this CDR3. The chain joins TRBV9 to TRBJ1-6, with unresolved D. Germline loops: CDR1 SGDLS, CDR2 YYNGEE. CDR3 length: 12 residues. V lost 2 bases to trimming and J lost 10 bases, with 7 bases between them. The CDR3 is CASSVNNSPLHF. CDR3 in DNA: TGTGCCAGCAGCGTTAACAACTCACCCCTCCACTTT.

The CDR3 spells CASSVRTYGDTQYF. Here the CDR3 DNA reads TGTGCCAGCAGCGTCAGGACATACGGAGATACGCAGTATTTT. This rearrangement joins TRBV9 to TRBJ2-3; perhaps TRBD1 as D (5 bases). This CDR3 region has 14 residues. The germline CDR1 and CDR2 sequences are SGDLS and YYNGEE. The ends were cut back, 2 bases at V and 5 bases at J, with 12 bases in the middle. Full variable domain (rest looked up from reference TRBV9 and TRBJ2-3): DSGVTQTPKHLITATGQRVTLRCSPRSGDLSVYWYQQSLDQGLQFLIQYYNGEERAKGNILERFSAQQFPDLHSELNLSSLELGDSALYFCASSVRTYGDTQYFGPGTRLTVL.

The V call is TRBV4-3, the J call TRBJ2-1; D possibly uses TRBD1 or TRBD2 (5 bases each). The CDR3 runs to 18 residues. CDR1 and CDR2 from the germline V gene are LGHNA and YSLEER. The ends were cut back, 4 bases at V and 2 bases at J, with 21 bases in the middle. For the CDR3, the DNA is TGCGCCAGCAGCCCCGAAGGGGCCCATGCGGGTCCCTACAATGAGCAGTTCTTC. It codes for CASSPEGAHAGPYNEQFF.

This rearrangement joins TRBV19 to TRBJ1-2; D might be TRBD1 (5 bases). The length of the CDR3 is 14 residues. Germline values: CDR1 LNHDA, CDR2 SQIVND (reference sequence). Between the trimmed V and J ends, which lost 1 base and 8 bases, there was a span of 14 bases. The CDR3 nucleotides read TGTGCCAGTAGTATAGGAAGGCGCCGGGACGGCTACACCTTC. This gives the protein CASSIGRRRDGYTF. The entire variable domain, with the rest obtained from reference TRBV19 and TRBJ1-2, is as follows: DGGITQSPKYLFRKEGQNVTLSCEQNLNHDAMYWYRQDPGQGLRLIYYSQIVNDFQKGDIAEGYSVSREKKESFPLTVTSAQKNPTAFYLCASSIGRRRDGYTFGSGTRLTVV.

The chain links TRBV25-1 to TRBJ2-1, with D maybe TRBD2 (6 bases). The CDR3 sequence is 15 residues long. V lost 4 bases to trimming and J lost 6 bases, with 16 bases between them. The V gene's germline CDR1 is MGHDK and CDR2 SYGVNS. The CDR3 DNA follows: TGTGCCAGCAGTGCGCCGGGACTTTTGATCAATGAGCAGTTCTTC. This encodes CASSAPGLLINEQFF.

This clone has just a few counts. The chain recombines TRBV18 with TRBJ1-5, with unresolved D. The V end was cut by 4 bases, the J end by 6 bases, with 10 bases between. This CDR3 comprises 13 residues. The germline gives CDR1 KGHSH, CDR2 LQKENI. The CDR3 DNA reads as TGTGCCAGCTCACTCGGCGACACTCAGCCCCAGCATTTT. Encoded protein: CASSLGDTQPQHF.

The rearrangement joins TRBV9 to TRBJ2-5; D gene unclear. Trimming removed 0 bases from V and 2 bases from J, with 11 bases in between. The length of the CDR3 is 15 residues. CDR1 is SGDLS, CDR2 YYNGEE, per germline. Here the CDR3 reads CASSVGLAPQETQYF. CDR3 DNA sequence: TGTGCCAGCAGCGTAGGGCTTGCGCCTCAAGAGACCCAGTACTTC.

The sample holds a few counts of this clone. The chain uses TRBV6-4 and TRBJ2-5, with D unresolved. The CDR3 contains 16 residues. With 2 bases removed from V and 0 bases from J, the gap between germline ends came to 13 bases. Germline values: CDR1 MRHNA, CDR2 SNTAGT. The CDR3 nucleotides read TGTGCCAGCAGTGACCCGGTACAGTTGTACCAAGAGACCCAGTACTTC. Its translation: CASSDPVQLYQETQYF.

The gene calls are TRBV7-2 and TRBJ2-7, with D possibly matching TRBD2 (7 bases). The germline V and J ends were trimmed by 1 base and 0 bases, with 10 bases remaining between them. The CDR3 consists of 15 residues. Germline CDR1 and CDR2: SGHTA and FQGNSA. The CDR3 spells CASSLVAGASYEQYF. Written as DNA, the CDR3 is TGTGCCAGCAGCTTAGTGGCGGGGGCCTCCTACGAGCAGTACTTC.

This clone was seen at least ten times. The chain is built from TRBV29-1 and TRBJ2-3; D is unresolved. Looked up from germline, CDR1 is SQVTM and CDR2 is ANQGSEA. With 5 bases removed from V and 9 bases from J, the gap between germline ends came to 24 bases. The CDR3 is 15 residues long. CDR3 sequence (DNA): TGCAGCGTTTCTTCGGACCTCCTAGGCAGATCCACGCAGTATTTT. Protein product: CSVSSDLLGRSTQYF.

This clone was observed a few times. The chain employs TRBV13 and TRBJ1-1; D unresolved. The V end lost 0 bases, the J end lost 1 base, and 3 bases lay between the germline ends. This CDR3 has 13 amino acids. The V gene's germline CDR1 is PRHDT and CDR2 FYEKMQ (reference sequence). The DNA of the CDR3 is TGTGCCAGCAGCTTAGGACAGAACACTGAAGCTTTCTTT. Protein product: CASSLGQNTEAFF. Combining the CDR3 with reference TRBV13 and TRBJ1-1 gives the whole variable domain AAGVIQSPRHLIKEKRETATLKCYPIPRHDTVYWYQQGPGQDPQFLISFYEKMQSDKGSIPDRFSAQQFSDYHSELNMSSLELGDSALYFCASSLGQNTEAFFGQGTRLTVV.

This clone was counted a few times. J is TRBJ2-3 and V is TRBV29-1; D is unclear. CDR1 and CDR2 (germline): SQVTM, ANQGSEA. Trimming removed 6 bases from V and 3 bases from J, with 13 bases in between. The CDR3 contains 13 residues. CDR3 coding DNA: TGCAGCGTGACCGGACGACAAACAGATACGCAGTATTTT. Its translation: CSVTGRQTDTQYF.

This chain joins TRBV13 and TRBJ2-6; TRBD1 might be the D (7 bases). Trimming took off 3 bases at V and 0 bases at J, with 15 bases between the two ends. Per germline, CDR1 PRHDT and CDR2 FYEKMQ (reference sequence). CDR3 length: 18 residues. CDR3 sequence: CASSLYRGLYSGANVLTF. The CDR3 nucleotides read TGTGCCAGCAGCTTGTACAGGGGACTCTACTCTGGGGCCAACGTCCTGACTTTC.

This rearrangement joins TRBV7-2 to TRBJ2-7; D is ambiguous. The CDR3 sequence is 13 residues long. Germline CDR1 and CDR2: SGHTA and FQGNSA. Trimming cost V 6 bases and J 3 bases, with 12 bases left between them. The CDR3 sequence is CASSAGPLYEQYV. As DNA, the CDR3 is TGTGCCAGCAGTGCCGGCCCTCTCTACGAGCAGTACGTC.

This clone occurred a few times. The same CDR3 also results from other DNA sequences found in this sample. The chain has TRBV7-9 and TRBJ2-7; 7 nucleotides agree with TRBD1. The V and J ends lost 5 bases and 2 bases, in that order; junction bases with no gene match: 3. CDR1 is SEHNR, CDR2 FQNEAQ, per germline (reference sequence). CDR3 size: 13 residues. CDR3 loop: CASSRTGAYEQYF. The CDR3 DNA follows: TGTGCCAGCAGCCGAACAGGGGCCTACGAGCAGTACTTC. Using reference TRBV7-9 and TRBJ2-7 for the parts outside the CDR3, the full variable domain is DTGVSQNPRHKITKRGQNVTFRCDPISEHNRLYWYRQTLGQGPEFLTYFQNEAQLEKSRLLSDRFSAERPKGSFSTLEIQRTEQGDSAMYLCASSRTGAYEQYFGPGTRLTVT.